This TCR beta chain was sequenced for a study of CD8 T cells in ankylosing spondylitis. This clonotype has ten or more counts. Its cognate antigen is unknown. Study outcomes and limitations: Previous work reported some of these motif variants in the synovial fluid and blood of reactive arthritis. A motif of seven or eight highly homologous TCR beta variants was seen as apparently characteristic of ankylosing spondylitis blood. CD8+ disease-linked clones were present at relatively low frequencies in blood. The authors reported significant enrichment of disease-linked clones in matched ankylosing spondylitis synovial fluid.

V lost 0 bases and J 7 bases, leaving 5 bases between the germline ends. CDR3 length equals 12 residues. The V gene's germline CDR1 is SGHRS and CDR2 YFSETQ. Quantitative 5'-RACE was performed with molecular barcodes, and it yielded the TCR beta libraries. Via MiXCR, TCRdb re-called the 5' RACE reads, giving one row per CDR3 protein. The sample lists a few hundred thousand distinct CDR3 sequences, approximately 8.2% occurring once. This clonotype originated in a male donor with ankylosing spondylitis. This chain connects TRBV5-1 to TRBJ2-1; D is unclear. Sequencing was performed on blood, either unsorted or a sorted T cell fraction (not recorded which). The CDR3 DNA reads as TGCGCCAGCAGCTTGGACGGGAATGAGCAGTTCTTC. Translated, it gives CASSLDGNEQFF.